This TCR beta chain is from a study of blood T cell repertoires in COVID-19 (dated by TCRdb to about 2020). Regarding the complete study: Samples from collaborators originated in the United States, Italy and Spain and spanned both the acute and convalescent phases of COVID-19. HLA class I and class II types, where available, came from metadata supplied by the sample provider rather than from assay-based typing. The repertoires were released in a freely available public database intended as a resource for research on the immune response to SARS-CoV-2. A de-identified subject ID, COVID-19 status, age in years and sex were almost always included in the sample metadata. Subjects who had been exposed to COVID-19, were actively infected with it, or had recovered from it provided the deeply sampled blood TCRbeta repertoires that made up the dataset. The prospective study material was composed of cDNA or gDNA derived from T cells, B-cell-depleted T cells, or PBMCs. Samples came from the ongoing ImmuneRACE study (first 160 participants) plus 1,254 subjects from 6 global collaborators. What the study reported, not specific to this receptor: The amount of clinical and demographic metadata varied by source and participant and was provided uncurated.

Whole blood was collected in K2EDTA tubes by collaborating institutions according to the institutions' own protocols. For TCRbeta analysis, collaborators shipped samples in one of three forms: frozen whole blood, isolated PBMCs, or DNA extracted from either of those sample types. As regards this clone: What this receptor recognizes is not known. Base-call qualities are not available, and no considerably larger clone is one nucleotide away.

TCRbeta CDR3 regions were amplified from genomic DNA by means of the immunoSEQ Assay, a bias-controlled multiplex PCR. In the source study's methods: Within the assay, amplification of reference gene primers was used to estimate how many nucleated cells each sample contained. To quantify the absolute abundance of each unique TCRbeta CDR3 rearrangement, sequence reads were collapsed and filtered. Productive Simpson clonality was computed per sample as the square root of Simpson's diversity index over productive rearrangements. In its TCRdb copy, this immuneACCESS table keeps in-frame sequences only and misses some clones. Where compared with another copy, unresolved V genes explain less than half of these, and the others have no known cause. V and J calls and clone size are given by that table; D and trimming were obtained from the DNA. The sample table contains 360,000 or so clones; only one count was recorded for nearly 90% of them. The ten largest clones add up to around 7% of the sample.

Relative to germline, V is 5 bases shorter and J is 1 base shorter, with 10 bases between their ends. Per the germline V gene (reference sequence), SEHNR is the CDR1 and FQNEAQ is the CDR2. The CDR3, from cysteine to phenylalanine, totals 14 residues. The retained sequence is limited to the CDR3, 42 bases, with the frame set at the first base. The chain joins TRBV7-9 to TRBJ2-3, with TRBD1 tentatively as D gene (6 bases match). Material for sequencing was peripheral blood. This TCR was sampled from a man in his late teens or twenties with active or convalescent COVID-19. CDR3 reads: CASSPWTGTDTQYF. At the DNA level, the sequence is TGTGCCAGCAGCCCCTGGACAGGCACAGATACGCAGTATTTT. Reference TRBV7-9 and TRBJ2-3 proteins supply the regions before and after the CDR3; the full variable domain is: DTGVSQNPRHKITKRGQNVTFRCDPISEHNRLYWYRQTLGQGPEFLTYFQNEAQLEKSRLLSDRFSAERPKGSFSTLEIQRTEQGDSAMYLCASSPWTGTDTQYFGPGTRLTVL.